By its share, the clone carrying this T cell receptor delta chain is medium-sized (0.01 to 0.1%). This record belongs to a study of gamma-delta chains in newborns, infants, children. In the study overall: Innate gammadelta T cells reportedly expand polyclonally right after birth, driven by microbial exposure, per the title.

This CDR3 has 19 residues. The V gene's germline CDR1 is TSWWSYY and CDR2 QGS. The junction had 14 bases not matched to a gene; V was cut back by 3 bases and J by 0 bases. TCRdb ran CATT on the reads. The data contain about 7,500 delta-chain clones, 2.1% of them seen just once; the ten biggest clones take up approximately 11%. The sequenced material came from blood. This rearrangement joins TRDV1 to TRDJ1, with 9 bases fitting TRDD3. The sequence was obtained from a child who was a newborn, infant or young child, either healthy, febrile or measles-vaccinated (not recorded which). Here the CDR3 reads CALGDPGDTLEGHTDKLIF. CDR3 bases: TGTGCTCTTGGGGACCCGGGGGATACCCTCGAAGGACACACCGATAAACTCATCTTT.